The next 28 T cell receptor beta chains were all read from a single sample in a study of blood T cell repertoires in COVID-19 (TCRdb year 2020). The library was obtained by the immunoSEQ multiplex PCR assay. Not all clones reach the TCRdb copy of this immuneACCESS table, which keeps in-frame sequences only. Checked studies attribute under half of the gap to unresolved V genes and leave the rest unexplained. The sample includes tens of thousands of clones, with around 85% observed a single time. Of the sample, roughly 2.5% falls within the top ten clones. The sequencing sample was made of peripheral blood. Receptor source: a woman aged 55-75 years with acute or convalescent COVID-19.

The J gene is TRBJ2-1, the V gene TRBV24-1, with 10 bases matching TRBD2. This CDR3 is 16 amino acids long. With V trimmed by 4 bases and J by 7 bases, 9 bases remained unmatched. Germline assignment: CDR1 KGHDR and CDR2 SFDVKD. The CDR3: CATSDRAGGPGNEQFF. Here the CDR3 DNA reads TGTGCCACCAGTGACCGAGCGGGAGGGCCTGGGAATGAGCAGTTCTTC.

This clone appeared a single time. The J gene is TRBJ1-1, the V gene TRBV18; 10 bases are a match to TRBD1. CDR3 length equals 13 residues. From germline, CDR1 is KGHSH and CDR2 LQKENI. V was clipped by 3 bases and J by 11 bases; unmatched bases: 6. CDR3 bases: TGTGCCAGCTCACCTTCTTGGGACAGGGGCGCTTTCTTT. Protein: CASSPSWDRGAFF.

The chain carries TRBV5-8 and TRBJ1-1; D not resolved. Germline CDR1 reads SGHTS; CDR2 reads YDEGEE. This CDR3 comprises 15 residues. The V end was cut by 4 bases, the J end by 4 bases, with 17 bases between. This CDR3 reads CASSPRGILGTEAFF. Here the CDR3 DNA reads TGTGCCAGCAGCCCGCGAGGCATTTTGGGCACTGAAGCTTTCTTT.

The chain carries TRBV24-1 and TRBJ1-2, with 9 bases fitting TRBD1. The CDR3 has 15 residues. The junction had 5 bases not matched to a gene; V was cut back by 3 bases and J by 4 bases. In germline, CDR1 is KGHDR, CDR2 SFDVKD. The CDR3 reads CATSDPGTGTYGYTF. CDR3 DNA sequence: TGTGCCACCAGTGATCCTGGGACAGGGACCTATGGCTACACCTTC.

V is TRBV18 and J is TRBJ1-6; TRBD1 matches at 7 bases. Germline V lookup: CDR1 KGHSH, CDR2 LQKENI. The CDR3 loop spans 15 amino acids. V was clipped by 2 bases and J by 7 bases; unmatched bases: 5. This CDR3 reads CASSPTAQGNSPLHF. The CDR3 DNA reads as TGTGCCAGCTCACCAACCGCACAGGGGAATTCACCCCTCCACTTT.

The CDR3 coding sequence is TGTGCCAGCAGCCCAGGGTCCTTCTTAAACACCGGGGAGCTGTTTTTT. Translation: CASSPGSFLNTGELFF. J is TRBJ2-2 and V is TRBV4-2, with D perhaps TRBD1 (5 bases). Germline CDR1 reads LGHNA; CDR2 reads YNFKEQ. This CDR3 is 16 amino acids long. Between the trimmed V and J ends, which lost 4 bases and 2 bases, there was a span of 14 bases.

The V gene is TRBV10-1, the J gene TRBJ1-3, with D unresolved. The CDR3 contains 13 residues. The V gene lost 9 bases and the J gene lost 4 bases, with 13 bases spanning the gap. CDR1 is WNHNN, CDR2 SYGVQD, per germline (reference sequence). The CDR3 loop is CASRRGSGNTIYF. The CDR3 DNA reads as TGCGCCAGTAGGAGAGGTTCCGGAAACACCATATATTTT.

The J gene is TRBJ2-7, the V gene TRBV21-1; the table's D call, TRBD2, has no DNA check behind it. TRBV21-1 represents a pseudogene. The CDR3 covers 14 residues. This CDR3 reads CASSRRGELYEQYF. CDR3 bases: TGTGCCAGCAGCAGGCGGGGGGAGCTCTACGAGCAGTACTTC.

The chain has TRBV6-5 and TRBJ1-1, with D unresolved. Trimming took 2 bases from V and 1 from J, leaving 8 bases between them. Germline assignment: CDR1 MNHEY and CDR2 SVGAGI. The CDR3 contains 14 residues. The CDR3: CASSYRRGNTEAFF. CDR3 bases: TGTGCCAGCAGTTACCGGCGAGGGAACACTGAAGCTTTCTTT.

The rearrangement joins TRBV21-1 to TRBJ2-7; the table assigns TRBD2, which was not confirmed against the DNA. TRBV21-1 is described as a pseudogene. CDR3 length equals 18 residues. The CDR3 spells CASSKSNWRAGKSYEQYF. The DNA of the CDR3 is TGTGCCAGCAGCAAATCAAATTGGAGGGCAGGGAAATCCTACGAGCAGTACTTC.

Comments on this clone: The sample contains more than one DNA sequence encoding this CDR3. This chain connects TRBV2 to TRBJ1-5, with 9 bases matching TRBD1. Germline-derived CDR1 and CDR2 are SNHLY and FYNNEI. After removal of 6 bases from V and 4 bases from J, the junction contained 1 base not matched to a gene. This CDR3 spans 13 amino acids. As DNA, the CDR3 is TGTGCCAGCAGCGGACAGGGGAATCAGCCCCAGCATTTT. Protein: CASSGQGNQPQHF.

This clone has only a few counts. The chain has TRBV9 and TRBJ1-1; TRBD1 agrees at 10 bases. V was clipped by 3 bases and J by 4 bases; unmatched bases: 6. The CDR3 sequence is 15 residues long. The germline gives CDR1 SGDLS, CDR2 YYNGEE. The DNA for the CDR3 is TGTGCCAGCAGCGCTAGACAGGGGGCGAGCACTGAAGCTTTCTTT. It codes for CASSARQGASTEAFF.

This sequence joins TRBV5-1 and TRBJ1-1; 7 bases line up with TRBD1. The CDR3 runs 16 residues. Per germline, CDR1 SGHRS and CDR2 YFSETQ. V shed 4 bases, J shed 1 base, and the junction held 10 bases outside the gene matches. In DNA, the CDR3 is TGCGCCAGCAGCCCCTTTAGACAGGGAGGGAACACTGAAGCTTTCTTT. Amino acid sequence: CASSPFRQGGNTEAFF. Drawing the rest from reference TRBV5-1 and TRBJ1-1, the complete variable domain is KAGVTQTPRYLIKTRGQQVTLSCSPISGHRSVSWYQQTPGQGLQFLFEYFSETQRNKGNFPGRFSGRQFSNSRSEMNVSTLELGDSALYLCASSPFRQGGNTEAFFGQGTRLTVV.

V is TRBV27 and J is TRBJ1-5; a possible D gene is TRBD1 (5 bases). The CDR3 totals 14 residues. The ends were cut back, 6 bases at V and 1 base at J, with 10 bases in the middle. CDR1 and CDR2 (germline): MNHEY, SMNVEV (reference sequence). The CDR3 protein is CASRAGQSNQPQHF. CDR3 bases: TGTGCCAGCAGAGCGGGGCAAAGCAATCAGCCCCAGCATTTT.

The V gene is TRBV11-2, the J gene TRBJ2-5; D is possibly TRBD2 (6 bases). The CDR3 runs to 13 residues. The V gene's germline CDR1 is SGHAT and CDR2 FQNNGV. V dropped 7 bases and J dropped 1 base, with 10 bases sitting between them. The CDR3 DNA sequence: TGTGCCAGCAACCGGGGGAGCCAAGAGACCCAGTACTTC. This gives the protein CASNRGSQETQYF.

The V gene is TRBV18, the J gene TRBJ2-7, with TRBD1 matching over 7 bases. CDR1 KGHSH and CDR2 LQKENI come from the germline V gene. The junction had 11 bases not matched to a gene; V was cut back by 3 bases and J by 6 bases. The CDR3 runs to 15 residues. The chain's CDR3 is CASSPSPGTAAEQYF. Here the CDR3 DNA reads TGTGCCAGCTCACCTTCGCCTGGGACAGCCGCCGAGCAGTACTTC.

The chain couples TRBV5-1 to TRBJ1-6, with a weak D call TRBD1 (5 bases). The CDR3 is made up of 17 amino acids. CDR1 and CDR2 (germline): SGHRS, YFSETQ. The ends were cut back, 2 bases at V and 2 bases at J, with 14 bases in the middle. The CDR3 DNA follows: TGCGCCAGCAGCTTAGTTTGTAGGGGCGCCTATAATTCACCCCTCCACTTT. Protein product: CASSLVCRGAYNSPLHF. The full variable domain, completed using reference TRBV5-1 and TRBJ1-6, is KAGVTQTPRYLIKTRGQQVTLSCSPISGHRSVSWYQQTPGQGLQFLFEYFSETQRNKGNFPGRFSGRQFSNSRSEMNVSTLELGDSALYLCASSLVCRGAYNSPLHFGNGTRLTVT.

For this clone: Germline and junction disagree at one end, which may indicate a read error. This chain links TRBV6-5 with TRBJ2-1; 15 bases match TRBD2. Per germline, CDR1 MNHEY and CDR2 SVGAGI. The CDR3 sequence is 14 residues long. The CDR3 spells CASSPGLAGGDRVF. CDR3 nucleotide sequence: TGTGCCAGCAGCCCGGGACTAGCGGGGGGCGATCGGGTCTTC.

The chain has TRBV7-2 and TRBJ2-1; maybe TRBD1 (6 bases). There are 14 residues in the CDR3. V was shortened by 3 bases and J by 2 bases, with 8 bases between the two germline ends. In germline, CDR1 is SGHTA, CDR2 FQGNSA. Here the CDR3 DNA reads TGTGCCAGCAGCTTCGGACAGACCTACAATGAGCAGTTCTTC. Translating it yields CASSFGQTYNEQFF.

The rearrangement links TRBV15 to TRBJ1-4; D is perhaps TRBD1 (6 bases). The CDR3 has 16 amino acids. Per germline, CDR1 LNHNV and CDR2 YYDKDF (reference sequence). Trimming removed 0 bases from V and 6 bases from J, with 14 bases in between. The CDR3 DNA is TGTGCCACCAGCAGAGATCTAACAGGGCGGGATGAAAAACTGTTTTTT. This translates into CATSRDLTGRDEKLFF.

CDR3 sequence reads: CASSLRWAGRRTDTQYF. Written as DNA, the CDR3 is TGTGCCAGCAGTTTAAGGTGGGCGGGGCGACGAACAGATACGCAGTATTTT. V usage is TRBV28 and J usage is TRBJ2-3, with a possible D match to TRBD2 (6 bases). Trimming cost V 2 bases and J 3 bases, with 18 bases left between them. This CDR3 contains 17 residues. CDR1 is MDHEN, CDR2 SYDVKM, per germline.

The rearrangement links TRBV6-5 to TRBJ2-7; the D is unclear. This CDR3 contains 14 residues. Trimming removed 3 bases from V and 2 bases from J, with 11 bases in between. The germline gives CDR1 MNHEY, CDR2 SVGAGI. The CDR3 region has the DNA TGTGCCAGCAGTTATAACGCAGAAACCTACGAGCAGTACTTC. Residues: CASSYNAETYEQYF.

The CDR3 here is CASSLAYSRGAGEQYF. The CDR3 DNA is TGCGCCAGCAGCTTGGCCTATTCCCGGGGTGCCGGCGAGCAGTACTTC. The V call is TRBV5-1, the J call TRBJ2-7; D is possibly TRBD2 (5 bases). Germline V gene data show CDR1 as SGHRS and CDR2 as YFSETQ. CDR3 length: 16 residues. V gave up 0 bases and J gave up 6 bases, with 19 bases separating them. The whole variable domain, remainder taken from reference TRBV5-1 and TRBJ2-7, is KAGVTQTPRYLIKTRGQQVTLSCSPISGHRSVSWYQQTPGQGLQFLFEYFSETQRNKGNFPGRFSGRQFSNSRSEMNVSTLELGDSALYLCASSLAYSRGAGEQYFGPGTRLTVT.

The J gene is TRBJ1-5, the V gene TRBV30, with a tentative D call TRBD1 (6 bases). Trimming cost V 1 base and J 7 bases, with 11 bases left between them. The germline gives CDR1 GTSNPN, CDR2 SVGIG (reference sequence). The CDR3 loop spans 13 amino acids. The CDR3 reads CAWSEQGGQPQHF. In DNA, the CDR3 is TGTGCCTGGAGTGAACAGGGAGGGCAGCCCCAGCATTTT.

V gene TRBV11-2 combines with J gene TRBJ2-7, with TRBD1 identical over 7 bases. Germline CDR1 and CDR2: SGHAT and FQNNGV. V shed 1 base and J 7 bases; nucleotides not matched to a gene: 4. The CDR3 loop spans 13 amino acids. The CDR3 loop is CASSLVVRGEQYF. DNA for the CDR3: TGTGCCAGCAGCTTAGTAGTCAGGGGGGAGCAGTACTTC.

The rearrangement joins TRBV19 to TRBJ1-5; 8 bases are shared with TRBD1. The CDR3 is 14 amino acids. Looked up from germline, CDR1 is LNHDA and CDR2 is SQIVND (reference sequence). V shed 6 bases and J 6 bases; nucleotides not matched to a gene: 7. CDR3 sequence reads: CASRSRGRGQPQHF. CDR3 DNA sequence: TGTGCCAGTAGATCCAGGGGGCGCGGTCAGCCCCAGCATTTT.

V gene TRBV12-3 or TRBV12-4 combines with J gene TRBJ1-3; D gene uncertain. The CDR3 has 13 amino acids. The V gene lost 8 bases and the J gene lost 4 bases, with 12 bases spanning the gap. DNA for the CDR3: TGTGCCAGCGACGGGGTTCACGGAAACACCATATATTTT. It translates to CASDGVHGNTIYF.

CDR3 in amino acids: CASSLVNSGSYNEQFF. For the CDR3, the DNA is TGCGCCAGCAGCTTGGTGAACAGTGGAAGCTACAATGAGCAGTTCTTC. The chain couples TRBV5-1 to TRBJ2-1; D gene unclear. Germline CDR1 and CDR2: SGHRS and YFSETQ. The CDR3 has 16 residues. Trimming took off 0 bases at V and 3 bases at J, with 13 bases between the two ends.